Listed below are T cell receptor beta chains from one sample, sequenced in a study of T cell repertoires in cytomegalovirus infection. TCRdb reanalysed the reads using MiXCR and keeps one entry per CDR3 protein. The repertoire holds around 430,000 distinct CDR3 sequences, about 42% seen once, with about 39% in the top ten. These receptors lack a known antigen. The sequenced sample was cultured PBMCs, obtained from culture after CMV antigen stimulation. These receptor sequences come from a human donor in good health (CMV status not recorded). Some clones in this sample may be carry-over from other donors' samples. CDR3s include the opening cysteine and the closing phenylalanine or tryptophan. The D gene is left open where the match is weak. Size tells how often a clone was seen (once, few, many) or the class of an expanded clone, and some rows leave it out.

TRBD1 few TRBJ2-7 TRBV12-3/TRBV12-4 CASSPGQAFGNEQYF TGTGCCAGCAGTCCGGGACAGGCCTTCGGGAACGAGCAGTACTTC
TRBD1 . TRBJ2-3 TRBV5-4 CASNPRDRADTQYF TGTGCCAGCAATCCCCGGGACAGGGCAGATACGCAGTATTTT
. . TRBJ2-3 TRBV6-1 CASNNWRGTDTQYF TGTGCCAGCAACAACTGGAGGGGCACAGATACGCAGTATTTT
TRBD2 few TRBJ2-4 TRBV12-3/TRBV12-4 CASSLIAGGLLGNIQYF TGTGCCAGCAGTTTGATAGCGGGGGGGCTTTTGGGGAACATTCAGTACTTC
. . TRBJ1-5 TRBV7-9 CASSLGQQVQHF TGTGCCAGCAGCTTAGGACAGCAAGTCCAGCATTTT
. many TRBJ2-2 TRBV7-2 CATPLEGLAINTGELFF TGTGCCACCCCCCTAGAGGGCCTAGCGATCAACACCGGGGAGCTGTTTTTT
. few TRBJ2-2 TRBV7-6 CASSSGAGEAGELFF TGTGCCAGCAGCTCGGGGGCGGGAGAAGCCGGGGAGCTGTTTTTT
TRBD1 . TRBJ2-3 TRBV7-2 CASRPGQVPWGQYF TGTGCCAGCAGGCCGGGACAGGTGCCCTGGGGGCAGTATTTT
. . TRBJ2-5 TRBV18 CASSPGAQEETQYF TGTGCCAGCTCACCAGGGGCACAAGAAGAGACCCAGTACTTC
. once TRBJ2-3 TRBV27 CASSVGGFTDTQYF TGTGCCAGCTCTGTTGGGGGGTTCACAGATACGCAGTATTTT
TRBD2 few TRBJ2-2 TRBV7-2 CASSLGAGTRNTGELFF TGTGCCAGCAGCTTAGGGGCCGGGACTAGAAACACCGGGGAGCTGTTTTTT
TRBD2 . TRBJ2-1 TRBV7-8 CASSRLAGWSSNEQFF TGTGCCAGCAGCCGACTAGCGGGATGGTCCTCCAATGAGCAGTTCTTC
. . TRBJ2-7 TRBV7-2 CASSLSIVSEQYF TGTGCCAGCAGCTTAAGTATAGTCTCCGAGCAGTACTTC
. . TRBJ1-2 TRBV12-3/TRBV12-4 CASSNGYYGYTF TGTGCCAGCAGCAACGGCTACTATGGCTACACCTTC
TRBD1 . TRBJ2-5 TRBV7-9 CASSGTGAETQYF TGTGCCAGCAGCGGAACAGGGGCGGAGACCCAGTACTTC
. . TRBJ1-5 TRBV6-1 CASSERVASPNQPQHF TGTGCCAGCAGTGAACGAGTGGCCAGCCCCAATCAGCCCCAGCATTTT
TRBD1 many TRBJ1-1 TRBV7-2 CASSPRTGYTEAFF TGTGCCAGCAGCCCGCGGACAGGGTACACTGAAGCTTTCTTT
. . TRBJ1-2 TRBV6-6 CASSYYNGLPYGYTF TGTGCCAGCAGTTACTATAACGGATTACCCTATGGCTACACCTTC
TRBD2 . TRBJ2-1 TRBV11-3 CASSPGIAGAEQFF TGTGCCAGCAGCCCCGGGATAGCGGGGGCCGAGCAGTTCTTC
TRBD2 . TRBJ2-1 TRBV12-3/TRBV12-4 CASKGLAGVRNEQFF TGTGCCAGTAAGGGTTTAGCGGGAGTTCGAAATGAGCAGTTCTTC
TRBD1 . TRBJ2-7 TRBV12-5 CASGLVLTGTAAYEQYF TGTGCTAGTGGTTTGGTATTGACCGGGACAGCGGCGTACGAGCAGTACTTC
TRBD2 . TRBJ2-5 TRBV12-3/TRBV12-4 CASSLAYERREGETQYF TGTGCCAGCAGTTTAGCATATGAGAGAAGGGAGGGGGAGACCCAGTACTTC
. many TRBJ2-2 TRBV7-2 CASSPPGTLNTGELFF TGTGCCAGCAGCCCTCCTGGGACTCTCAACACCGGGGAGCTGTTTTTT
TRBD2 . TRBJ2-5 TRBV7-9 CASSETGGSLETQYF TGTGCCAGCAGCGAGACTGGCGGGAGCCTTGAGACCCAGTACTTC
TRBD1 few TRBJ2-3 TRBV7-2 CASSRPHRGPAQYF TGTGCCAGCAGCCGTCCCCACAGGGGCCCGGCTCAGTATTTT
. . TRBJ2-7 TRBV6-5 CASSYSTGRDEQYF TGTGCCAGCAGTTACTCGACAGGGAGGGACGAGCAGTACTTC
TRBD1 . TRBJ1-5 TRBV7-2 CASSLRTGDNQPQHF TGTGCCAGCAGCCTGAGGACAGGGGACAATCAGCCCCAGCATTTT
. few TRBJ1-2 TRBV2 CASSALYYGYTF TGTGCCAGCAGCGCCTTATACTATGGCTACACCTTC
. few TRBJ1-1 TRBV7-2 CASSLAGTYMNTEAFF TGTGCCAGCAGCTTGGCCGGGACATACATGAACACTGAAGCTTTCTTT
. once TRBJ2-3 TRBV5-6 CASVRGSSTDTQYF TGTGCCAGCGTGAGGGGCTCTAGCACAGATACGCAGTATTTT
TRBD2 few TRBJ2-7 TRBV7-8 CASSLGRERGYSYEQYF TGTGCCAGCAGCTTAGGTCGTGAGCGGGGGTACTCCTACGAGCAGTACTTC
. few TRBJ1-1 TRBV12-3/TRBV12-4 CASSFFGGNTEAFF TGTGCCAGCAGTTTTTTTGGAGGGAACACTGAAGCTTTCTTT
TRBD1 . TRBJ1-2 TRBV2 CASAAGQGAYGYTF TGTGCCAGCGCCGCCGGACAGGGTGCCTATGGCTACACCTTC
TRBD2 many TRBJ2-1 TRBV12-3/TRBV12-4 CASRRLATQGYNEQFF TGTGCCAGCAGACGACTAGCGACCCAAGGGTACAATGAGCAGTTCTTC
. . TRBJ2-1 TRBV6-2/TRBV6-3 CASSYGGSAVEQFF TGTGCCAGCAGTTATGGAGGGAGTGCAGTTGAGCAGTTCTTC
TRBD2 few TRBJ2-7 TRBV12-3/TRBV12-4 CASSFAGGPREQYF TGTGCCAGCAGTTTCGCGGGAGGGCCTCGAGAGCAGTACTTC
. few TRBJ2-5 TRBV7-2 CASSLHGQRQETQYF TGTGCCAGCAGCCTCCACGGACAGAGACAAGAGACCCAGTACTTC
. . TRBJ1-5 TRBV7-2 CASSSLGGGGVPQHF TGTGCCAGCAGCTCATTGGGGGGCGGGGGTGTTCCCCAGCATTTT
. . TRBJ1-2 TRBV12-3/TRBV12-4 CASSHGGTAQGGYTF TGTGCCAGCAGCCATGGGGGGACGGCGCAGGGTGGCTACACCTTC
. . TRBJ1-3 TRBV4-2 CASSHHEGVGNTIYF TGTGCCAGCAGCCACCACGAGGGGGTTGGAAACACCATATATTTT
TRBD1 few TRBJ1-1 TRBV11-3 CASSTGQVGNTEAFF TGTGCCAGCAGCACAGGACAGGTTGGGAACACTGAAGCTTTCTTT
. . TRBJ2-3 TRBV7-9 CASSLFNTDTQYF TGTGCCAGCAGCTTATTTAACACAGATACGCAGTATTTT
TRBD2 . TRBJ2-1 TRBV7-2 CASKTSGIGDEQFF TGTGCCAGCAAGACTAGCGGGATTGGCGATGAGCAGTTCTTC
TRBD1 . TRBJ1-1 TRBV7-4 CASSLPGNRGIPKNTEAFF TGTGCCAGCAGCTTACCCGGGAACAGGGGGATCCCCAAGAACACTGAAGCTTTCTTT
TRBD2 . TRBJ2-1 TRBV12-3/TRBV12-4 CASSLKLAGVAEQFF TGTGCCAGCAGTTTAAAACTAGCGGGAGTGGCTGAGCAGTTCTTC
. few TRBJ1-1 TRBV7-9 CASSLRQKNTEAFF TGTGCCAGCAGCTTAAGGCAGAAGAACACTGAAGCTTTCTTT
. many TRBJ1-6 TRBV27 CASREIGGRRSPLHF TGTGCCAGCAGGGAGATCGGCGGGCGGCGATCACCCCTCCACTTT
TRBD2 few TRBJ2-7 TRBV6-1 CASSDKTRTSYEQYF TGTGCCAGCAGTGACAAAACCCGGACTAGCTACGAGCAGTACTTC
. . TRBJ1-5 TRBV20-1 CSARASGNQPQHF TGCAGTGCTCGTGCAAGTGGCAATCAGCCCCAGCATTTT
TRBD2 . TRBJ2-1 TRBV10-2 CASRGGLAGGSSYNEQFF TGCGCCAGCAGGGGGGGACTAGCGGGTGGGAGCTCCTACAATGAGCAGTTCTTC
TRBD1 . TRBJ2-1 TRBV7-6 CASSFPMDRGKYNEQFF TGTGCCAGCAGCTTCCCTATGGACAGGGGGAAATACAATGAGCAGTTCTTC
TRBD2 . TRBJ2-7 TRBV5-1 CASSFLAGGYYEQYF TGCGCCAGCAGCTTTTTGGCGGGGGGCTACTACGAGCAGTACTTC
. . TRBJ2-5 TRBV7-2 CASSLEGDSGWGQETQYF TGTGCCAGCAGCTTAGAGGGGGATTCGGGTTGGGGCCAAGAGACCCAGTACTTC
. few TRBJ1-2 TRBV7-6 CASSTGLDTPNYGYTF TGTGCCAGCAGCACGGGGCTGGACACTCCTAACTATGGCTACACCTTC
. . TRBJ1-1 TRBV5-4 CASSIMTGQIRNTEAFF TGTGCCAGCAGCATTATGACAGGTCAGATTAGGAACACTGAAGCTTTCTTT
TRBD2 . TRBJ2-1 TRBV11-2 CASRKTGTSAAGEQFF TGTGCCAGCAGGAAAACCGGGACTAGCGCGGCGGGTGAGCAGTTCTTC
. few TRBJ2-1 TRBV12-3/TRBV12-4 CASSFKTAYNEQFF TGTGCCAGCAGTTTTAAAACAGCCTACAATGAGCAGTTCTTC